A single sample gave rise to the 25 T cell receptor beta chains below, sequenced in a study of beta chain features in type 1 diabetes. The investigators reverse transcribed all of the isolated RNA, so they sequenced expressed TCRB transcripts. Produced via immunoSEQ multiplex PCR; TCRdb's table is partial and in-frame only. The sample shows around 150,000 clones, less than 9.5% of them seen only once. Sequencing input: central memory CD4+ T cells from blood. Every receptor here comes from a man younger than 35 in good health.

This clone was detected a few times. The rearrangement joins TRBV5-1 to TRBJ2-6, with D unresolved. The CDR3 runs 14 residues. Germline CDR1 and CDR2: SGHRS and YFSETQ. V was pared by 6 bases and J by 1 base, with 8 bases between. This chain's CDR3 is CASTDTSGANVLTF. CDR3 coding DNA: TGCGCCAGCACCGACACTTCTGGGGCCAACGTCCTGACTTTC.

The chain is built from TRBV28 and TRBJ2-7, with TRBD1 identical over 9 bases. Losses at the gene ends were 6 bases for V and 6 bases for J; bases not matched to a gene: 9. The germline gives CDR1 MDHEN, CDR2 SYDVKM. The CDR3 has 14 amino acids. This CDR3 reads CASSRWRTGVEQYF. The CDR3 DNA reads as TGTGCCAGCAGCCGATGGCGGACAGGGGTCGAGCAGTACTTC.

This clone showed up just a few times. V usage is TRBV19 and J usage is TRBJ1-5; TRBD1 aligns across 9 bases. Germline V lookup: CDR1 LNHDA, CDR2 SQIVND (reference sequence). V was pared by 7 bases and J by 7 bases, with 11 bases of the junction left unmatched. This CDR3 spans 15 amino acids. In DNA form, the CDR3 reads TGTGCCAGTACCTCCGGGACAGGGCAAGGACAGCCCCAGCATTTT. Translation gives CASTSGTGQGQPQHF. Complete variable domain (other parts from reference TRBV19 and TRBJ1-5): DGGITQSPKYLFRKEGQNVTLSCEQNLNHDAMYWYRQDPGQGLRLIYYSQIVNDFQKGDIAEGYSVSREKKESFPLTVTSAQKNPTAFYLCASTSGTGQGQPQHFGDGTRLSIL.

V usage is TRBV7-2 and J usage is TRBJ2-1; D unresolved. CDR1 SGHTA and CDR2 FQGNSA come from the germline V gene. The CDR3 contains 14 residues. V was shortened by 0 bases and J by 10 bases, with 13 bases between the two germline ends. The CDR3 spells CASSLALSYPEQFF. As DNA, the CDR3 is TGTGCCAGCAGCTTAGCGCTCTCCTATCCCGAGCAGTTCTTC.

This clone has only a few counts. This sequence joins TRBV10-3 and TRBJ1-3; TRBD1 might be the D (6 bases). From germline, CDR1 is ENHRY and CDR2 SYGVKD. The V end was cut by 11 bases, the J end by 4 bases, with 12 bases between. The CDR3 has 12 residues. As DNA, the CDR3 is TGTGCCCTTCAGGGGTCAGGAAACACCATATATTTT. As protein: CALQGSGNTIYF.

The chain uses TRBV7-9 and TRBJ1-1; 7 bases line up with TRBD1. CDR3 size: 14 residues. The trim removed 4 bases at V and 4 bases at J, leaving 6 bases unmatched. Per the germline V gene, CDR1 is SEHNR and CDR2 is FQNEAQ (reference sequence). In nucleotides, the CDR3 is TGTGCCAGCAGCTCCAGGGGGTTCTCCACTGAAGCTTTCTTT. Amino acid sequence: CASSSRGFSTEAFF.

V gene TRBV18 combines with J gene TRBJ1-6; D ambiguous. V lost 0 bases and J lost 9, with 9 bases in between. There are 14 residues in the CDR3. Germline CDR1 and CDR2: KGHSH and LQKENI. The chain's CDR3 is CASSPPSEGSPLHF. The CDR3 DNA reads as TGTGCCAGCTCACCACCATCAGAGGGTTCACCCCTCCACTTT.

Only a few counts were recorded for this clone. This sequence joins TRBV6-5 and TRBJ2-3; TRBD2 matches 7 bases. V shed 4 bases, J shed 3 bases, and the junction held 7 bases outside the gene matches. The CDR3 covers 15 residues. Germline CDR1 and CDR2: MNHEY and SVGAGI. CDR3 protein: CASSFRGSPTDTQYF. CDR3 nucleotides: TGTGCCAGCAGTTTTCGCGGGAGTCCGACAGATACGCAGTATTTT.

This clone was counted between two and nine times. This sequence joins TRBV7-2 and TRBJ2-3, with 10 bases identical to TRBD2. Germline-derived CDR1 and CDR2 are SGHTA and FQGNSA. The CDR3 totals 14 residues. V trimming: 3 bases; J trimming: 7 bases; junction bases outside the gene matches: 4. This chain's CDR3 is CASSLASGSNTQYF. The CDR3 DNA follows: TGTGCCAGCAGCTTGGCTAGCGGGAGTAATACGCAGTATTTT.

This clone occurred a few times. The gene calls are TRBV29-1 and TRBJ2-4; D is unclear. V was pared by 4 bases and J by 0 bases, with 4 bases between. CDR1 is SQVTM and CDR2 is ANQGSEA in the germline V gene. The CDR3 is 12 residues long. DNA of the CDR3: TGCAGCGTTGCACTAGCCAAAAACATTCAGTACTTC. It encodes CSVALAKNIQYF. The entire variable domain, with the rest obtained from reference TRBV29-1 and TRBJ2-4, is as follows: SAVISQKPSRDICQRGTSLTIQCQVDSQVTMMFWYRQQPGQSLTLIATANQGSEATYESGFVIDKFPISRPNLTFSTLTVSNMSPEDSSIYLCSVALAKNIQYFGAGTRLSVL.

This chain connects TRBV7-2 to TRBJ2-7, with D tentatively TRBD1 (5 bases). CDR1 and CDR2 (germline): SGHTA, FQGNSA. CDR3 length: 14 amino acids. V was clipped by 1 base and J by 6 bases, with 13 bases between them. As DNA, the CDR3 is TGTGCCAGCAGCTTAGTCGCCAGGGTGGGCGAGCAGTACTTC. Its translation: CASSLVARVGEQYF.

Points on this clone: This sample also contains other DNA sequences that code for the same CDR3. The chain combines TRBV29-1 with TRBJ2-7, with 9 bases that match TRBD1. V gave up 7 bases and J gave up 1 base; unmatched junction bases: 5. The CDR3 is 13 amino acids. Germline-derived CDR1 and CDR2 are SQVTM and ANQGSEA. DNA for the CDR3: TGCAGCGCAGAGGGACAGGGTTCCTACGAGCAGTACTTC. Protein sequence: CSAEGQGSYEQYF.

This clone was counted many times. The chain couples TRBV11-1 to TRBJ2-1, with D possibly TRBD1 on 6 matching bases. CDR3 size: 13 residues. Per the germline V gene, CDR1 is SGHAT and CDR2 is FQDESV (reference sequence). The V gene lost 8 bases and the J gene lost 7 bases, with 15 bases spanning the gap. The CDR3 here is CASDPTGLNEQFF. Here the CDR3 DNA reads TGTGCCAGCGATCCTACAGGGCTGAATGAGCAGTTCTTC.

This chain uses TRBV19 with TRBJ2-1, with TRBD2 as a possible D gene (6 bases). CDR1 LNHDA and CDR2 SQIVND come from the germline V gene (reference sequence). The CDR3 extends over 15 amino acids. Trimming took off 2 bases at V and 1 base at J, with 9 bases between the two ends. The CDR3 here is CASSIPGTSYNEQFF. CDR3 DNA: TGTGCCAGTAGTATACCGGGGACTTCCTACAATGAGCAGTTCTTC.

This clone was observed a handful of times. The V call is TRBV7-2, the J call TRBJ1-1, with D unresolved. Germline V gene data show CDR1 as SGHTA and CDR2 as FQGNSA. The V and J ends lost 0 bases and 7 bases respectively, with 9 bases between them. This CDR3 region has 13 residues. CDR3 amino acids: CASSLAIRYEAFF. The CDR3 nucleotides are TGTGCCAGCAGCTTAGCCATTCGGTATGAAGCTTTCTTT.

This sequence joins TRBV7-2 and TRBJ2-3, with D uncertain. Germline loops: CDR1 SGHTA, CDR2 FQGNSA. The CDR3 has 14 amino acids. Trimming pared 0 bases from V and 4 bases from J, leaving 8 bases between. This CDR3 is CASSLAIRADTQYF. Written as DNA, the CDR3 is TGTGCCAGCAGCTTAGCGATACGGGCAGATACGCAGTATTTT.

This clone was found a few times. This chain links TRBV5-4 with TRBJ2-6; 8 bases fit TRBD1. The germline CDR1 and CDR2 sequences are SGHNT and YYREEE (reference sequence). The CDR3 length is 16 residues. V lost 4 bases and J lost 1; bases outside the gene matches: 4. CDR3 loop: CASSRDRRSGANVLTF. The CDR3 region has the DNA TGTGCCAGCAGCCGGGACAGGCGATCTGGGGCCAACGTCCTGACTTTC.

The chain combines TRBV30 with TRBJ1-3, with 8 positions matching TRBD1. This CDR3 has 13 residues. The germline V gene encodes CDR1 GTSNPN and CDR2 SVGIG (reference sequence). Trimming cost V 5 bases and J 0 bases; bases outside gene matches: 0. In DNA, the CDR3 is TGTGCCTGGGGACAGGGCTCTGGAAACACCATATATTTT. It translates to CAWGQGSGNTIYF.

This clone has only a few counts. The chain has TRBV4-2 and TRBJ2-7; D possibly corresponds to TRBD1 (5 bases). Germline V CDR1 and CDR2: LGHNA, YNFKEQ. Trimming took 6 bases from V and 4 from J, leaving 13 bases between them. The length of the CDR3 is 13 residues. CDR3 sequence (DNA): TGTGCCAGCAGTCACGACAGATTTTACGAGCAGTACTTC. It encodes CASSHDRFYEQYF.

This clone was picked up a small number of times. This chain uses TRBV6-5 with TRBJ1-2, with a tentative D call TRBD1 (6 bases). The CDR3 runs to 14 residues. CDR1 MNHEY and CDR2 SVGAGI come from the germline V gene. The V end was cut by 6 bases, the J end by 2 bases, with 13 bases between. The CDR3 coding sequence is TGTGCCAGCAGGGCCTCCGGGACAAACTATGGCTACACCTTC. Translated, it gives CASRASGTNYGYTF.

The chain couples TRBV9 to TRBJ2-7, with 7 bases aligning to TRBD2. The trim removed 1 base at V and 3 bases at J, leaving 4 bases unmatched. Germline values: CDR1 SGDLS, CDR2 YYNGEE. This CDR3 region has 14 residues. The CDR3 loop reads CASSVSSGNYEQYF. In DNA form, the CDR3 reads TGTGCCAGCAGCGTATCTAGCGGTAACTACGAGCAGTACTTC.

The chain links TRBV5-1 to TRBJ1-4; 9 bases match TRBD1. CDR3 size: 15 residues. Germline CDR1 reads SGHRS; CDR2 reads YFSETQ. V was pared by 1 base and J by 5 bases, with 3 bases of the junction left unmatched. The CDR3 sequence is CASSLSGTGNEKLFF. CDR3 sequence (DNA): TGCGCCAGCAGCTTGTCGGGGACAGGGAATGAAAAACTGTTTTTT.

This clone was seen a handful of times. CDR3 protein: CASTTRVRDYGYTF. The CDR3 DNA reads TGTGCCAGCACCACTCGAGTGAGGGATTATGGCTACACCTTC. The rearrangement uses TRBV6-6 and TRBJ1-2; D ambiguous. Deletions cut 7 bases from V and 5 bases from J, with 17 bases between. There are 14 residues in the CDR3. Germline assignment: CDR1 MNHNY and CDR2 SVGAGI (reference sequence).

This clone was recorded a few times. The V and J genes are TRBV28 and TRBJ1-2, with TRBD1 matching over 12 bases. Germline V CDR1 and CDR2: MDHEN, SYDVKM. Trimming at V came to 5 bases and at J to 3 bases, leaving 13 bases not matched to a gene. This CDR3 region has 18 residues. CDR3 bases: TGTGCCAGCAGTCCCAGGCACCGGGACAGGGGGCGATACTATGGCTACACCTTC. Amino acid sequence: CASSPRHRDRGRYYGYTF.

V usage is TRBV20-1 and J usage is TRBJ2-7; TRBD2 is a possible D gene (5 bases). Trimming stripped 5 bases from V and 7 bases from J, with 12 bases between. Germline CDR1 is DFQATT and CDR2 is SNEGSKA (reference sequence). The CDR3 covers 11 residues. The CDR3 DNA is TGCAGTGCTGGGCGGAGGCTGGAGCAGTACTTC. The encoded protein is CSAGRRLEQYF.